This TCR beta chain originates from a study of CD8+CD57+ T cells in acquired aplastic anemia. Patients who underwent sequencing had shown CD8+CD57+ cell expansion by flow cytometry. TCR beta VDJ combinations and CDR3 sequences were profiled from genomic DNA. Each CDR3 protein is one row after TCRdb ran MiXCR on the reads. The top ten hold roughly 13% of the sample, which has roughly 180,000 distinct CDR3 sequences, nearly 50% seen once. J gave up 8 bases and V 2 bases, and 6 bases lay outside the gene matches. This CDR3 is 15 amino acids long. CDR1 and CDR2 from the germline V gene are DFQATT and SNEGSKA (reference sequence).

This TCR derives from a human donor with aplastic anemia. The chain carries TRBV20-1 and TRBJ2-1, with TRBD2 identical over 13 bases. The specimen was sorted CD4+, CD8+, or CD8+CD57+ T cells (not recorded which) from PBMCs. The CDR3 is CSARTLAGGPDEQFF. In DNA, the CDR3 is TGCAGTGCTAGAACACTAGCGGGGGGGCCGGATGAGCAGTTCTTC.